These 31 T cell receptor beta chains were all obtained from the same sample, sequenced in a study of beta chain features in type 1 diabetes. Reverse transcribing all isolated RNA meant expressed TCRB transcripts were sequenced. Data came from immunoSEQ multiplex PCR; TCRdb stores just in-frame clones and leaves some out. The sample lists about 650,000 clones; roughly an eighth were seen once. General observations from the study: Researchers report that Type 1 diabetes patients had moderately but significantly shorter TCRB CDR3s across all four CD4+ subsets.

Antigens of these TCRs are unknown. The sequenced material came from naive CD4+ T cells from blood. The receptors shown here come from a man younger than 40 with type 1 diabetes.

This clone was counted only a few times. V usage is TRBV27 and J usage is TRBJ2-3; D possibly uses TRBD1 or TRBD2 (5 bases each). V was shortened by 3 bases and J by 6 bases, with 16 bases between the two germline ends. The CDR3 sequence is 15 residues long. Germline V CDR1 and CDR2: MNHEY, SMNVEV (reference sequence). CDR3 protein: CASSFRAGTKDTQYF. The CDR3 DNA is TGTGCCAGCAGTTTCAGGGCAGGGACGAAGGATACGCAGTATTTT.

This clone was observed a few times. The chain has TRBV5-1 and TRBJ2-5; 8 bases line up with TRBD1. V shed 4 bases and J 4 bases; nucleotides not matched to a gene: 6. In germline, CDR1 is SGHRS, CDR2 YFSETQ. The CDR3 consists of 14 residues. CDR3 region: CASSGLTGVETQYF. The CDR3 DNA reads TGCGCCAGCAGCGGATTGACAGGGGTAGAGACCCAGTACTTC.

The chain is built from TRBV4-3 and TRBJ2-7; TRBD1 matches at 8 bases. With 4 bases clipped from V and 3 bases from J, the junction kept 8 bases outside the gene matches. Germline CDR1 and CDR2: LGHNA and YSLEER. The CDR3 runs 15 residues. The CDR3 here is CASSPQTGGLYEQYF. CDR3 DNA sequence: TGCGCCAGCAGCCCCCAAACAGGGGGTCTCTACGAGCAGTACTTC.

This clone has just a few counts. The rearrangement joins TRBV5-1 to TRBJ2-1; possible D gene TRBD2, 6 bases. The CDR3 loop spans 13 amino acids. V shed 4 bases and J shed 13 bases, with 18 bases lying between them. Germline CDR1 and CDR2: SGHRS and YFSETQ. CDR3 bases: TGCGCCAGCAGCCTACCTACTAGCCTCGAACAGTTCTTC. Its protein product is CASSLPTSLEQFF.

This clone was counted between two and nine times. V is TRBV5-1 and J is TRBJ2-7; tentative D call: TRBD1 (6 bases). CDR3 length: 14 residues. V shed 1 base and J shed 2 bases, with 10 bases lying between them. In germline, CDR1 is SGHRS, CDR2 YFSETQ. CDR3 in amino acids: CASSLPQGTYEQYF. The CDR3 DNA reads TGCGCCAGCAGCTTGCCACAGGGCACCTACGAGCAGTACTTC.

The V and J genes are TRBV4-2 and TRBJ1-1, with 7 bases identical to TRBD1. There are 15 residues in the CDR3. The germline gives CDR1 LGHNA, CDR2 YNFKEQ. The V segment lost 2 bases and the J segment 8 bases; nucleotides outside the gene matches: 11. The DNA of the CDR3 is TGTGCCAGCAGCCAAACCGGGACAGCCTCCTTGGAAGCTTTCTTT. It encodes CASSQTGTASLEAFF.

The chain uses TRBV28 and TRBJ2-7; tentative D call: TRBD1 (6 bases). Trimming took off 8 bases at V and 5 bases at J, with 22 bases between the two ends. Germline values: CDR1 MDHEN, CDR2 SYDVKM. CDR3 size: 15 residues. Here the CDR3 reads CASSLGAQAGDEQYF. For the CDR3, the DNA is TGTGCCAGCTCCTTAGGGGCCCAGGCAGGGGACGAGCAGTACTTC. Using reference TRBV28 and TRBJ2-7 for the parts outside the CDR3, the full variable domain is DVKVTQSSRYLVKRTGEKVFLECVQDMDHENMFWYRQDPGLGLRLIYFSYDVKMKEKGDIPEGYSVSREKKERFSLILESASTNQTSMYLCASSLGAQAGDEQYFGPGTRLTVT.

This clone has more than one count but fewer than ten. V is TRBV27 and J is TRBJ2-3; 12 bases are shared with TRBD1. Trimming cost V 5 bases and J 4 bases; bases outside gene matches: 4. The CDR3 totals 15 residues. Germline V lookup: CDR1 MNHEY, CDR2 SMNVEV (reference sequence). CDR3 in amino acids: CASSRDRGPSDTQYF. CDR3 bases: TGTGCCAGCAGTCGGGACAGGGGGCCTTCAGATACGCAGTATTTT.

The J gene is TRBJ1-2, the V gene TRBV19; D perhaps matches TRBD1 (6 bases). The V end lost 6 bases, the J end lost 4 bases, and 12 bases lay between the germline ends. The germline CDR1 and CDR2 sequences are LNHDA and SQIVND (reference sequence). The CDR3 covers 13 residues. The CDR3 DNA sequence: TGTGCCAGTAGGCCGGGACACATCTATGGCTACACCTTC. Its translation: CASRPGHIYGYTF.

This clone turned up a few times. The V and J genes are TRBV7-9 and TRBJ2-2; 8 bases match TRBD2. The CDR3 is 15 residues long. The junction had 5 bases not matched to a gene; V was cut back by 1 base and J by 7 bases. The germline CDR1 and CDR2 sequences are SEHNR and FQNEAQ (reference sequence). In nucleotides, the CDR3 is TGTGCCAGCAGCTTAGATAGCGGGGCCGGCGGGGAGCTGTTTTTT. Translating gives CASSLDSGAGGELFF.

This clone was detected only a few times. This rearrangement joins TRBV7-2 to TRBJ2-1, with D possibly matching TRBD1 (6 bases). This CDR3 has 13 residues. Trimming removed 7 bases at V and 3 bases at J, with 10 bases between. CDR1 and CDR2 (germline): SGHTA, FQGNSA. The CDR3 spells CASTRTDYNEQFF. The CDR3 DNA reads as TGTGCCAGCACCCGGACAGACTACAATGAGCAGTTCTTC.

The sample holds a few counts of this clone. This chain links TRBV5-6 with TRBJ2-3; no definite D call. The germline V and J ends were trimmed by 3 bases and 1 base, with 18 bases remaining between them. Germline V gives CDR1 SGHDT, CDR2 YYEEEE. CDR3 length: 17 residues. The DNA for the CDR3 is TGTGCCAGCAGCTCCCTTCCGGGCAGTGGGGGCACAGATACGCAGTATTTT. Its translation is CASSSLPGSGGTDTQYF.

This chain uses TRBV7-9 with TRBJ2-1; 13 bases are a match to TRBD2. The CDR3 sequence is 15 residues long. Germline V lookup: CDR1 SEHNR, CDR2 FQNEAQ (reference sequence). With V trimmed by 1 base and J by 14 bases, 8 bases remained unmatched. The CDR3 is CASSLVTSGGPFEFF. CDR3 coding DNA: TGTGCCAGCAGCTTAGTGACTAGCGGGGGGCCCTTTGAGTTCTTC.

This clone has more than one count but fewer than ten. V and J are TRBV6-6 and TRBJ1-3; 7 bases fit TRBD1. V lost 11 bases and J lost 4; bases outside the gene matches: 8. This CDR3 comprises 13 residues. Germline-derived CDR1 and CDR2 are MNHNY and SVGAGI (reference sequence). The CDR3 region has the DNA TGTGCCGCAACAGGGGCACAAGGAAACACCATATATTTT. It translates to CAATGAQGNTIYF.

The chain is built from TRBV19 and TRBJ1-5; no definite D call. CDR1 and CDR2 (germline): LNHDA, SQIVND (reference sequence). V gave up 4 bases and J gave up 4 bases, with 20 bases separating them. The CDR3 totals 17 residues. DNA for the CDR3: TGTGCCAGTAGTAAAGTCCCCCCTGTGGGGTGGAATCAGCCCCAGCATTTT. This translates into CASSKVPPVGWNQPQHF.

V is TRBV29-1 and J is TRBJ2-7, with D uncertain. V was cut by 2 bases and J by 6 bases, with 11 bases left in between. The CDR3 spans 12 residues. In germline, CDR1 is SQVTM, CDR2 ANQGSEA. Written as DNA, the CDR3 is TGCAGCGTTGAAAAGGCAGGCAGCGAGCAGTACTTC. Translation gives CSVEKAGSEQYF.

The CDR3 bases are TGTGCCAGCGTTGCCGGGACCCCCCTGGCCGATACGCAGTATTTT. It yields the protein CASVAGTPLADTQYF. The J gene is TRBJ2-3, the V gene TRBV7-9; possibly TRBD1 or TRBD2 for D (5 bases each). This CDR3 has 15 residues. Trimming shortened V by 8 bases and J by 6 bases, and 21 bases separated the two germline ends. Germline assignment: CDR1 SEHNR and CDR2 FQNEAQ (reference sequence).

The CDR3 spells CASSQEPQDTQYF. The DNA for the CDR3 is TGTGCCAGCAGCCAAGAACCCCAGGATACGCAGTATTTT. V gene TRBV4-2 combines with J gene TRBJ2-3; D is unclear. The CDR3 totals 13 residues. Trimming removed 0 bases at V and 6 bases at J, with 7 bases between. CDR1 and CDR2 from the germline V gene are LGHNA and YNFKEQ.

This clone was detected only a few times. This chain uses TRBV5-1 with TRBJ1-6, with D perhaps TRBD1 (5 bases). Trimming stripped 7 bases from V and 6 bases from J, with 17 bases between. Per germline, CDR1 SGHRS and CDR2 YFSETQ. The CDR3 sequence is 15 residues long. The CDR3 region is CASGTDRPGNSPLHF. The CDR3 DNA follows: TGCGCCAGCGGGACCGACCGGCCTGGTAATTCACCCCTCCACTTT.

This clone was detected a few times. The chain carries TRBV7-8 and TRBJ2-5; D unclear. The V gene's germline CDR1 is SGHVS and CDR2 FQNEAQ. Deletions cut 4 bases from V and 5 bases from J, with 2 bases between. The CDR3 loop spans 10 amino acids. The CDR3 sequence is CASSYETQYF. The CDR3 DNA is TGTGCCAGCAGCTATGAGACCCAGTACTTC.

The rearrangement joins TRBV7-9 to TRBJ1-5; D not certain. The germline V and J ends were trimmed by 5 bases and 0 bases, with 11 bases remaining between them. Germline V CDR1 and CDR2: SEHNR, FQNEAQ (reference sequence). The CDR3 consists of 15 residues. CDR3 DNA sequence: TGTGCCAGCAGCCCCTCGGGCAGTAGCAATCAGCCCCAGCATTTT. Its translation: CASSPSGSSNQPQHF.

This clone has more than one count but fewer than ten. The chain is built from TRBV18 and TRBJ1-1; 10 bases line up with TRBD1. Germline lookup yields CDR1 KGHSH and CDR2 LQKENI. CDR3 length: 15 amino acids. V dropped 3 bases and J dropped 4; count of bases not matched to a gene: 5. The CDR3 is CASSPDRGYVTEAFF. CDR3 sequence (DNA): TGTGCCAGCTCACCGGACAGGGGGTATGTCACTGAAGCTTTCTTT.

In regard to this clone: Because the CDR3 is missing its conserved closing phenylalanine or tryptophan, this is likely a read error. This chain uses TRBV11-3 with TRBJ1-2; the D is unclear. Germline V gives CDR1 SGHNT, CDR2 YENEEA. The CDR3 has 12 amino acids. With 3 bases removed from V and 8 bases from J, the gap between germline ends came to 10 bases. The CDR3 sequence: CASSFSIGGYTL. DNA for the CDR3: TGTGCCAGCAGCTTCTCCATTGGGGGCTACACCCTC.

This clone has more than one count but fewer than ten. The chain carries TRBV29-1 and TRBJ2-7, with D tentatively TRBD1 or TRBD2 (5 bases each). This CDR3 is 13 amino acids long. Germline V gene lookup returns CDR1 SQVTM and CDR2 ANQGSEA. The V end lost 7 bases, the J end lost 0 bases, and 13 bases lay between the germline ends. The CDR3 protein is CSAGTASSYEQYF. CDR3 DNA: TGCAGCGCTGGGACGGCGAGCTCCTACGAGCAGTACTTC.

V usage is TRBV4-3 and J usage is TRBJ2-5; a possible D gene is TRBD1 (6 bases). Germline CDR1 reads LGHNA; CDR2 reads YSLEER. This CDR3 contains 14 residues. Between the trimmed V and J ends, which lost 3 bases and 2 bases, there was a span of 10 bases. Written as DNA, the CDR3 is TGCGCCAGCAGCCAGGGGACAAAACAAGAGACCCAGTACTTC. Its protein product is CASSQGTKQETQYF.

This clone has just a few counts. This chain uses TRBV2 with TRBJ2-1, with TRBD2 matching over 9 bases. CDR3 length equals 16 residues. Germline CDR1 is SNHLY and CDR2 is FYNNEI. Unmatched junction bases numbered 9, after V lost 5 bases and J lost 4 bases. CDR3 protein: CASSPYSGGEYNEQFF. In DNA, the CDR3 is TGTGCCAGCAGTCCCTATAGCGGGGGCGAATACAATGAGCAGTTCTTC.

The CDR3 protein is CASRPPLDGAGGPKSVNEQFF. CDR3 in DNA: TGTGCCAGCAGACCCCCCCTGGATGGTGCGGGGGGGCCAAAGTCTGTGAATGAGCAGTTCTTC. The chain combines TRBV28 with TRBJ2-1; 9 bases agree with TRBD2. The junction had 28 bases not matched to a gene; V was cut back by 6 bases and J by 7 bases. CDR1 and CDR2 from the germline V gene are MDHEN and SYDVKM. The CDR3 consists of 21 residues.

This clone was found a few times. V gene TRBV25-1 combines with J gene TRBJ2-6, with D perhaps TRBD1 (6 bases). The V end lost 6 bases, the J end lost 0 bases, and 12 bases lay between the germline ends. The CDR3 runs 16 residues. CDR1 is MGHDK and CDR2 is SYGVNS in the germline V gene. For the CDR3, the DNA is TGTGCCAGCAGCCCCGGACAGTCCTCTGGGGCCAACGTCCTGACTTTC. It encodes CASSPGQSSGANVLTF.

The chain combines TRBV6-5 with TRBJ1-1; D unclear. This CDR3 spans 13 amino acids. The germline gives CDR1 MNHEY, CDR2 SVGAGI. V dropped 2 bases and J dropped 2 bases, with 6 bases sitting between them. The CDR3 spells CASSYRKNTEAFF. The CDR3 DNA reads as TGTGCCAGCAGTTACAGGAAAAACACTGAAGCTTTCTTT.

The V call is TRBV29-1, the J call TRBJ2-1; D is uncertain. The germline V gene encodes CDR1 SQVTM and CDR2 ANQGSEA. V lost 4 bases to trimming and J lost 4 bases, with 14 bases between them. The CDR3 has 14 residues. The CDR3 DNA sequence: TGCAGCGTTGGTTGGACCGGTGGGTACAATGAGCAGTTCTTC. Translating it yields CSVGWTGGYNEQFF.

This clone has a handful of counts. The DNA of the CDR3 is TGTGCCAGCAGTTACCGACAGGGAAAGGATTACGAGCAGTACTTC. Translating gives CASSYRQGKDYEQYF. The chain has TRBV6-5 and TRBJ2-7; 7 bases are shared with TRBD1. The junction had 8 bases not matched to a gene; V was cut back by 2 bases and J by 4 bases. This CDR3 is built from 15 residues. Per the germline V gene, CDR1 is MNHEY and CDR2 is SVGAGI.